These 31 T cell receptor beta chains share one sample of origin, sequenced in a study of spatial heterogeneity in lung cancer (dated by TCRdb to about 2019). Reading the label with the study, this specimen's time point is: sample taken at primary tumor resection. The method was 5' RACE. Instrument on record: NextSeq 500. TCRdb reanalyzed the raw reads on its own, using fastp at Q25 for trimming and MiXCR for clone calling, and kept in-frame beta chains. Duplicate CDR3 protein sequences are folded into a single record with the most common DNA and genes. This sample holds more than 2,500 distinct CDR3 sequences; 15% to 20% were observed only once. The biggest ten clones account for approximately 15% of the sample. Their recognized antigens are unknown. What the work shows at the level of the full study, not this receptor alone: The tumor nonsynonymous mutation count correlated with the number of expanded intratumoral alpha and beta TCRs.

The material sequenced was lung tumor tissue, taken at surgery. These receptors were obtained from a male donor with early-stage non-small cell lung cancer.

This clonotype was recorded a few times. This sequence joins TRBV19 and TRBJ2-1, with 11 nucleotides matching TRBD2. Germline CDR1 reads LNHDA; CDR2 reads SQIVND (reference sequence). After removal of 6 bases from V and 6 bases from J, the junction contained 4 bases not matched to a gene. The CDR3 loop spans 14 amino acids. The CDR3 DNA is TGTGCCAGTAGCACTAGCGGGAGTGGCAATGAGCAGTTCTTC. Translating it yields CASSTSGSGNEQFF.

By sample fraction, this clonotype is medium-sized. The chain combines TRBV5-6 with TRBJ2-5, with D perhaps matching TRBD1 (6 bases). Germline V gene lookup returns CDR1 SGHDT and CDR2 YYEEEE. This CDR3 region has 12 residues. In DNA, the CDR3 is TGTGCTACGACTGGACAGCAAGAGACCCAGTACTTC. Translating gives CATTGQQETQYF. Full variable domain (missing parts from reference TRBV5-6 and TRBJ2-5): DAGVTQSPTHLIKTRGQQVTLRCSPKSGHDTVSWYQQALGQGPQFIFQYYEEEERQRGNFPDRFSGHQFPNYSSELNVNALLLGDSALYLCATTGQQETQYFGPGTRLLVL.

This clonotype was seen a few times. The rearrangement joins TRBV5-1 to TRBJ2-7; TRBD1 aligns across 9 bases. V gave up 4 bases and J gave up 6 bases; unmatched junction bases: 8. Germline loops: CDR1 SGHRS, CDR2 YFSETQ. The length of the CDR3 is 14 residues. The DNA of the CDR3 is TGCGCCAGCAGCGGGGGACAGGGTGAGGTCGAGCAGTACTTC. This codes for CASSGGQGEVEQYF.

The chain couples TRBV9 to TRBJ2-3; 7 bases agree with TRBD2. Germline trimming cut 0 bases from V and 0 bases from J; bases unmatched to any gene: 7. Germline V gene lookup returns CDR1 SGDLS and CDR2 YYNGEE. The CDR3 length is 17 residues. The CDR3: CASSVGLTSPSTDTQYF. CDR3 nucleotide sequence: TGTGCCAGCAGCGTAGGTTTGACTAGCCCTAGCACAGATACGCAGTATTTT. Using reference TRBV9 and TRBJ2-3 for the parts outside the CDR3, the full variable domain is DSGVTQTPKHLITATGQRVTLRCSPRSGDLSVYWYQQSLDQGLQFLIQYYNGEERAKGNILERFSAQQFPDLHSELNLSSLELGDSALYFCASSVGLTSPSTDTQYFGPGTRLTVL.

This clonotype has ten or more counts. The genes are TRBV20-1 and TRBJ2-3; 9 bases map to TRBD2. The CDR3 runs to 14 residues. Germline lookup yields CDR1 DFQATT and CDR2 SNEGSKA (reference sequence). The CDR3 DNA is TGCAGCCTAGCAGCTAGCGGGGGCACAGATACGCAGTATTTT. Its translation is CSLAASGGTDTQYF.

This clonotype was seen only a few times. The V gene is TRBV6-5, the J gene TRBJ1-1; D may be TRBD1 (5 bases). Trimming removed 6 bases from V and 0 bases from J, with 14 bases in between. From germline, CDR1 is MNHEY and CDR2 SVGAGI. CDR3 size: 15 residues. The CDR3 sequence is CASRSPGRMNTEAFF. DNA of the CDR3: TGTGCCAGCAGGAGCCCGGGACGGATGAACACTGAAGCTTTCTTT.

This clonotype counts as medium-sized (0.01 to 0.1%). The chain uses TRBV20-1 and TRBJ1-1, with D perhaps matching TRBD1 (5 bases). Germline V CDR1 and CDR2: DFQATT, SNEGSKA (reference sequence). The ends were cut back, 6 bases at V and 4 bases at J, with 12 bases in the middle. This CDR3 is built from 12 residues. The DNA for the CDR3 is TGCAGTGCCGACCGGGGGAGCACTGAAGCTTTCTTT. Amino acids: CSADRGSTEAFF.

By share, this clonotype counts as medium-sized (0.01 to 0.1%). The V and J genes are TRBV6-5 and TRBJ1-1; no definite D call. V was shortened by 3 bases and J by 4 bases, with 12 bases between the two germline ends. Germline loops: CDR1 MNHEY, CDR2 SVGAGI. The CDR3 is 14 residues long. CDR3 sequence reads: CASSYGGRTTEAFF. DNA for the CDR3: TGTGCCAGCAGTTATGGAGGGAGGACCACTGAAGCTTTCTTT.

V gene TRBV21-1 combines with J gene TRBJ2-2; TRBD1 is the table's D call and was not checked against the DNA. TRBV21-1 is a pseudogene. The CDR3 sequence is 16 residues long. The CDR3: CASSKARGRGTGELFF. CDR3 in DNA: TGTGCCAGCAGCAAAGCCAGGGGACGTGGCACCGGGGAGCTGTTTTTT.

This clonotype is judged medium-sized. The chain carries TRBV28 and TRBJ1-2; 7 bases agree with TRBD1. V lost 4 bases to trimming and J lost 2 bases; unmatched junction nucleotides: 7. Germline assignment: CDR1 MDHEN and CDR2 SYDVKM. The CDR3 length is 15 residues. CDR3 coding DNA: TGTGCCAGCAGTTCTCCTCCAGGGGGGAACTATGGCTACACCTTC. This codes for CASSSPPGGNYGYTF.

The V and J genes are TRBV2 and TRBJ1-4; D remains unclear. Trimming shortened V by 1 base and J by 4 bases, and 10 bases separated the two germline ends. The CDR3 is made up of 15 amino acids. In germline, CDR1 is SNHLY, CDR2 FYNNEI. This CDR3 is CASSEGGSFNEKLFF. The CDR3 DNA follows: TGTGCCAGCAGTGAAGGCGGGTCTTTTAATGAAAAACTGTTTTTT. The entire variable domain, with the rest obtained from reference TRBV2 and TRBJ1-4, is as follows: EPEVTQTPSHQVTQMGQEVILRCVPISNHLYFYWYRQILGQKVEFLVSFYNNEISEKSEIFDDQFSVERPDGSNFTLKIRSTKLEDSAMYFCASSEGGSFNEKLFFGSGTQLSVL.

This clonotype was seen at least ten times. V usage is TRBV12-3 or TRBV12-4 and J usage is TRBJ2-5; D is unclear. This CDR3 contains 16 residues. Trimming removed 2 bases at V and 2 bases at J, with 15 bases between. The CDR3 spells CASSLRVGRPQETQYF. In DNA, the CDR3 is TGTGCCAGCAGTTTAAGGGTAGGACGACCTCAAGAGACCCAGTACTTC.

This clonotype was counted at least ten times. CDR3 nucleotide sequence: TGCAGTGCTATTCCCAGGGGGGGGAGACGTCAGCCCCAGCATTTT. Its protein is CSAIPRGGRRQPQHF. The V and J genes are TRBV20-1 and TRBJ1-5; TRBD1 aligns across 7 bases. Germline CDR1 is DFQATT and CDR2 is SNEGSKA (reference sequence). J gave up 6 bases and V 4 bases, and 12 bases lay outside the gene matches. The CDR3 spans 15 residues.

By sample share, this clonotype is large. This chain uses TRBV5-8 with TRBJ2-7; tentatively, D is TRBD1 or TRBD2 (6 bases each). CDR1 and CDR2 from the germline V gene are SGHTS and YDEGEE. This CDR3 has 16 amino acids. Trimming shortened V by 1 base and J by 1 base, and 15 bases separated the two germline ends. The CDR3 DNA follows: TGTGCCAGCAGCTTGCGATGGGGGGCGACATCCTACGAGCAGTACTTC. This encodes CASSLRWGATSYEQYF.

This clonotype is termed medium-sized. The V and J genes are TRBV7-2 and TRBJ1-3; 8 bases line up with TRBD1. Trimming cost V 5 bases and J 3 bases; bases outside gene matches: 6. The CDR3 has 15 amino acids. Germline values: CDR1 SGHTA, CDR2 FQGNSA. Here the CDR3 DNA reads TGTGCCAGCAGCACCCAGGGGGCTGGTGGAAACACCATATATTTT. Translation: CASSTQGAGGNTIYF.

By share, this clonotype ranks as large. The V and J genes are TRBV29-1 and TRBJ1-2, with D maybe TRBD1 (6 bases). The CDR3 is made up of 12 amino acids. Per the germline V gene, CDR1 is SQVTM and CDR2 is ANQGSEA. V lost 6 bases and J 12 bases, leaving 20 bases between the germline ends. CDR3 DNA: TGCAGCGTCTCGACCAATAACGACAGGAACACCTTC. Translating it yields CSVSTNNDRNTF.

J is TRBJ2-5 and V is TRBV7-9; D gene ambiguous. V gave up 1 base and J gave up 4 bases, with 16 bases separating them. Looked up from germline, CDR1 is SEHNR and CDR2 is FQNEAQ (reference sequence). The CDR3 contains 16 residues. The CDR3 coding sequence is TGTGCCAGCAGCTTAGATGAGGTGACCCTACTAGAGACCCAGTACTTC. This codes for CASSLDEVTLLETQYF.

In this sample, this clonotype turned up many times. The chain carries TRBV6-5 and TRBJ1-1, with D possibly TRBD1 on 6 matching bases. Trimming stripped 5 bases from V and 9 bases from J, with 16 bases between. The CDR3 loop spans 13 amino acids. Germline V gives CDR1 MNHEY, CDR2 SVGAGI. This CDR3 is CASSSNRDKKAFF. CDR3 nucleotide sequence: TGTGCCAGCAGTAGCAACCGGGACAAGAAAGCTTTCTTT.

This chain joins TRBV20-1 and TRBJ2-5; no reliable D call. V lost 0 bases, J lost 0 bases, and 14 bases lay in between. The CDR3 is made up of 16 amino acids. Germline CDR1 reads DFQATT; CDR2 reads SNEGSKA (reference sequence). The CDR3 DNA reads as TGCAGTGCTAGAGACCCCGGAAGATATCACCAAGAGACCCAGTACTTC. Its protein is CSARDPGRYHQETQYF.

The chain combines TRBV5-1 with TRBJ1-1; possible D gene TRBD1, 6 bases. The CDR3 is 14 residues long. Trimming took 4 bases from V and 10 from J, leaving 20 bases between them. Germline V gene data show CDR1 as SGHRS and CDR2 as YFSETQ. The CDR3 DNA reads TGCGCCAGCAGCCTCCGACGGGACACAGAACGAGCTTTCTTT. It specifies CASSLRRDTERAFF.

By proportion, this clonotype is medium-sized (0.01 to 0.1%). The chain couples TRBV5-1 to TRBJ2-3; 12 positions agree with TRBD2. In germline, CDR1 is SGHRS, CDR2 YFSETQ. The CDR3 is made up of 15 amino acids. J was trimmed by 3 bases and V by 4 bases; bases with no gene match: 3. CDR3 nucleotides: TGCGCCAGCAGCACAGGACTAGCGGGGACAGATACGCAGTATTTT. Translated: CASSTGLAGTDTQYF. The full variable domain, rest sourced from reference TRBV5-1 and TRBJ2-3, is KAGVTQTPRYLIKTRGQQVTLSCSPISGHRSVSWYQQTPGQGLQFLFEYFSETQRNKGNFPGRFSGRQFSNSRSEMNVSTLELGDSALYLCASSTGLAGTDTQYFGPGTRLTVL.

The sample holds many counts of this clonotype. The rearrangement links TRBV12-3 or TRBV12-4 to TRBJ1-2; D is undetermined. The V end lost 2 bases, the J end lost 6 bases, and 7 bases lay between the germline ends. This CDR3 spans 12 amino acids. CDR3 protein: CASSLSGDGYTF. The CDR3 nucleotides read TGTGCCAGCAGTTTAAGTGGGGATGGCTACACCTTC.

This clonotype is medium-sized in the sample. The V call is TRBV6-2 or TRBV6-3, the J call TRBJ2-5; D unresolved. This CDR3 is built from 14 residues. Germline lookup yields CDR1 MNHEY and CDR2 SVGEGT. Trimming took off 5 bases at V and 4 bases at J, with 14 bases between the two ends. This CDR3 is CASSPEGQRETQYF. The DNA for the CDR3 is TGTGCCAGCAGTCCCGAAGGGCAGCGAGAGACCCAGTACTTC.

The chain is built from TRBV12-3 or TRBV12-4 and TRBJ2-3, with D perhaps TRBD1 (6 bases). V was shortened by 1 base and J by 1 base, with 24 bases between the two germline ends. This CDR3 spans 20 amino acids. The chain's CDR3 is CASSLVNGPGERFGTDTQYF. The DNA for the CDR3 is TGTGCCAGCAGTTTAGTCAACGGGCCAGGGGAGAGGTTCGGCACAGATACGCAGTATTTT.

This clonotype appeared a few times. V is TRBV7-9 and J is TRBJ2-5; 11 bases align to TRBD1. The length of the CDR3 is 14 residues. Trimming cost V 6 bases and J 5 bases; bases outside gene matches: 5. The germline V gene has CDR1 SEHNR and CDR2 FQNEAQ (reference sequence). The CDR3 DNA reads as TGTGCCAGCAGGGACAGGGGGCAGGCGGAGACCCAGTACTTC. Its translation is CASRDRGQAETQYF. Full variable domain (remainder filled in from reference TRBV7-9 and TRBJ2-5): DTGVSQNPRHKITKRGQNVTFRCDPISEHNRLYWYRQTLGQGPEFLTYFQNEAQLEKSRLLSDRFSAERPKGSFSTLEIQRTEQGDSAMYLCASRDRGQAETQYFGPGTRLLVL.

The rearrangement uses TRBV7-6 and TRBJ2-7; TRBD1 matches 11 bases. Germline V CDR1 and CDR2: SGHVS, FNYEAQ. The CDR3 has 15 residues. V trimming: 4 bases; J trimming: 6 bases; junction bases outside the gene matches: 8. CDR3 bases: TGTGCCAGCAGCTACCCTTTCGGGACAGGGGGCGAGCAGTACTTC. It specifies CASSYPFGTGGEQYF.

This clonotype is medium-sized by share. This rearrangement joins TRBV20-1 to TRBJ2-5, with 9 nucleotides matching TRBD1. V lost 6 bases to trimming and J lost 5 bases; unmatched junction nucleotides: 7. The CDR3 runs to 13 residues. Germline values: CDR1 DFQATT, CDR2 SNEGSKA (reference sequence). This chain's CDR3 is CSAGDRVRETQYF. The CDR3 DNA is TGCAGTGCGGGGGACAGGGTTAGGGAGACCCAGTACTTC.

By its share, this clonotype is medium-sized. The V gene is TRBV20-1, the J gene TRBJ2-3, with 7 bases matching TRBD2. Germline CDR1 reads DFQATT; CDR2 reads SNEGSKA (reference sequence). The CDR3 runs 15 residues. Trimming removed 6 bases from V and 2 bases from J; junction bases left unmatched: 11. The CDR3 loop is CSAPRFREDTDTQYF. The CDR3 nucleotides read TGCAGTGCCCCACGCTTCCGGGAGGACACAGATACGCAGTATTTT.

This clonotype was counted many times. V is TRBV7-9 and J is TRBJ2-5; the D is unclear. V was clipped by 5 bases and J by 1 base, with 14 bases between them. This CDR3 has 15 residues. Germline CDR1 reads SEHNR; CDR2 reads FQNEAQ (reference sequence). In DNA form, the CDR3 reads TGTGCCAGCAGCCCCTCGACGTGGAGCCAAGAGACCCAGTACTTC. Translating it yields CASSPSTWSQETQYF. Full variable domain (missing parts from reference TRBV7-9 and TRBJ2-5): DTGVSQNPRHKITKRGQNVTFRCDPISEHNRLYWYRQTLGQGPEFLTYFQNEAQLEKSRLLSDRFSAERPKGSFSTLEIQRTEQGDSAMYLCASSPSTWSQETQYFGPGTRLLVL.

This chain joins TRBV6-5 and TRBJ1-6, with D possibly being TRBD1 (5 bases). V lost 2 bases and J 7 bases, leaving 12 bases between the germline ends. CDR3 length: 15 residues. The germline V gene encodes CDR1 MNHEY and CDR2 SVGAGI. The CDR3 reads CASSYGQGGNSPLHF. The CDR3 DNA reads TGTGCCAGCAGTTACGGCCAGGGTGGCAATTCACCCCTCCACTTT.

The chain carries TRBV7-8 and TRBJ1-1; weak D call: TRBD1 (5 bases). Trimming removed 5 bases from V and 1 base from J, with 11 bases in between. Looked up from germline, CDR1 is SGHVS and CDR2 is FQNEAQ. The CDR3 loop spans 14 amino acids. The CDR3 loop is CASSVGLTNTEAFF. CDR3 in DNA: TGTGCCAGCAGCGTGGGACTTACGAACACTGAAGCTTTCTTT.